What follows describes a single TCR beta chain. Its specificity is unknown. This sample stems from a study of vaccination effects on CD4 cells after COVID-19. Before sequencing took place, the ViraFEST assay used viral peptide pools to expand antigen-specific CD4+ T cells. Upon completion of under eleven days in culture, CD4+ T cells were isolated. Of the BNT162b2 and mRNA-1273 vaccines, participants received two doses of one or the other. The researchers cultured approximately 2 million PBMC per well with about 10 IU/ml IL-2 and roughly 10 ug/ml peptides. Here immunoSEQ multiplex PCR was the method, and the copy in TCRdb shows in-frame clones only, minus some. The repertoire has under 40,000 clones, approximately 80% of them found once; the top ten carry just under 2%. V lost 2 bases and J lost 4; bases outside the gene matches: 0. Germline-derived CDR1 and CDR2 are SGHTA and FQGTGA. CDR3 size: 14 residues.

The starting material was CD4+ T cells from PBMCs cultured with HCoV-NL63 spike peptides, obtained after COVID-19 vaccination. The origin of this receptor is a human donor who received a COVID-19 vaccine. Some clones in this sample may be carry-over from other donors' samples. The chain has TRBV7-3 and TRBJ2-1, with TRBD2 matching over 9 bases. The CDR3 DNA follows: TGTGCCAGCAGCTTAGCGGGGGGGTACAATGAGCAGTTCTTC. This encodes CASSLAGGYNEQFF. The complete variable domain, with remaining parts taken from reference TRBV7-3 and TRBJ2-1, reads GAGVSQTPSNKVTEKGKYVELRCDPISGHTALYWYRQSLGQGPEFLIYFQGTGAADDSGLPNDRFFAVRPEGSVSTLKIQRTERGDSAVYLCASSLAGGYNEQFFGPGTRLTVL.